This T cell receptor (beta chain) originates from a study of early T cells in non-severe SARS-CoV-2 infection. Germline CDR1 reads LGHDT; CDR2 reads YNNKEL (reference sequence). The CDR3 has 15 residues. Losses at the gene ends were 0 bases for V and 8 bases for J; bases not matched to a gene: 8. TCRdb reanalysed the 5' RACE reads using MiXCR and keeps one entry per CDR3 protein. Seen here are around 44,000 distinct CDR3 sequences, around 9.1% observed once, and the top ten hold roughly 8.3%. This rearrangement joins TRBV3-1 to TRBJ1-2, with 8 bases identical to TRBD1. Specimen: whole blood. This sequence originates from an adult who was a healthcare worker with PCR-confirmed SARS-CoV-2 infection or an uninfected control (not recorded which). In DNA form, the CDR3 reads TGTGCCAGCAGCCAAGAGTTGCAGGGGGCCGAGGGCTACACCTTC. Translated: CASSQELQGAEGYTF.